Each of the 4 T cell receptor beta chains below was sequenced from the same sample in a study of cytotoxic CD8 clonotypes in ibrutinib-treated CLL. Measured with immunoSEQ multiplex PCR; TCRdb has only the in-frame clones, and not every one. The sample lists roughly 330,000 clones, under 70% seen once, with 6% to 6.5% in the top ten. The material sequenced was PBMCs, taken after 36 months of ibrutinib treatment. Receptors were obtained from a human donor with chronic lymphocytic leukemia.

V and J are TRBV13 and TRBJ2-3; D gene ambiguous. The CDR3 has 15 residues. Germline V gene lookup returns CDR1 PRHDT and CDR2 FYEKMQ (reference sequence). Trimming removed 10 bases from V and 5 bases from J, with 22 bases in between. The CDR3 here is CATPHGLGKVDTQYF. The CDR3 DNA is TGTGCCACCCCACATGGCTTAGGGAAAGTAGATACGCAGTATTTT.

V is TRBV7-9 and J is TRBJ1-4, with D possibly matching TRBD1 (5 bases). The CDR3 has 16 amino acids. Germline V gene data show CDR1 as SEHNR and CDR2 as FQNEAQ (reference sequence). The germline V and J ends were trimmed by 0 bases and 7 bases, with 15 bases remaining between them. Here the CDR3 reads CASSLAQAGRREKLFF. CDR3 bases: TGTGCCAGCAGCTTAGCGCAAGCAGGGCGCCGTGAAAAACTGTTTTTT.

The chain has TRBV15 and TRBJ1-2; tentatively, D is TRBD1 (5 bases). The CDR3 covers 14 residues. The V end lost 5 bases, the J end lost 2 bases, and 12 bases lay between the germline ends. The germline gives CDR1 LNHNV, CDR2 YYDKDF (reference sequence). The CDR3 DNA follows: TGTGCCACCAGCCAGGGACGGCGAAACTATGGCTACACCTTC. Protein: CATSQGRRNYGYTF.

The J gene is TRBJ1-1, the V gene TRBV11-2, with no clear D. Between the trimmed V and J ends, which lost 7 bases and 0 bases, there was a span of 12 bases. The germline CDR1 and CDR2 sequences are SGHAT and FQNNGV. This CDR3 comprises 14 residues. CDR3 DNA: TGTGCCAGCATCAACAGCCTCATGAACACTGAAGCTTTCTTT. This sequence encodes CASINSLMNTEAFF.